This TCR beta chain was observed in a study of response to subunit inactivated influenza vaccine listed by TCRdb under 2018. Some background on the complete study: The study used deep quantitative T cell receptor repertoire profiling to track responses to a trivalent subunit inactivated influenza vaccine.

This clonotype was recorded only once. The target of this receptor is not known. Mismatch with germline at one junction end may stem from a read error. Libraries were built with RT-PCR. The instrument was an Illumina HiSeq 2500. TCRdb took the public reads, trimmed them with fastp at Q25, ran MiXCR for clone calling and kept in-frame beta chains. Every CDR3 protein is listed once, alongside the most common genes and DNA of its rows. The sample table lists 550,000 to 800,000 distinct CDR3 sequences, about 15% of them with a count of one. The ten largest make up approximately 10% of the sample. The investigation overall reported the following: The authors proposed that each seasonal influenza vaccination may bring in only a limited number of new T cells.

The germline V gene specifies SGHRS as CDR1 and YFSETQ as CDR2. There are 14 amino acids in the CDR3, from cysteine to phenylalanine inclusive. Only CDR3 DNA is held: 42 bases, read in frame from base 1. The sequencing used PBMCs from blood, collected about 12 days after vaccination. This chain is built from TRBV5-1 and TRBJ2-2; no D gene is confidently identified. This clonotype was obtained from a man aged 45-60 years who received an inactivated influenza vaccine. Donor details come from another sample of the same person, matched by shared clones. The sequenced DNA is TGCGCCAGCAACTTGCAAAGTGACACCGGGGAGCTGTTTTTT. Translated, this is CASNLQSDTGELFF.